This T cell receptor (beta chain) was sequenced during a study of cytomegalovirus exposure and HLA in healthy donors. In the study overall: Sequencing of 150 million to 200 million T cells in an earlier analysis found 95 million to 120 million unique TCR beta sequences.

Study-wide points: The records held CMV serostatus as the only immune exposure information. TCR beta V- and J-gene trimming, according to a later analysis, was linked to a missense DCLRE1C variant. Because they were indistinguishable, some V segments, including TRBV6-2 and TRBV6-3, were excluded.

With regard to this clone: Antigen specificity is unknown.

Use of 60 Vbeta and 13 Jbeta primers characterized the PCR. The repertoire was sequenced with immunoSEQ multiplex PCR; TCRdb's copy has only in-frame clones and lacks some. The sample holds 100,000 to 150,000 clones. Trimming left V 5 bases short and J 1 base short, with 11 bases between. Germline loops: CDR1 SGHRS, CDR2 YFSETQ. The CDR3 contains 14 residues. Sequencing was done on a sample of PBMCs. This sequence joins TRBV5-1 and TRBJ2-3; D is perhaps TRBD2 (6 bases). The receptor was isolated from a man aged 30 to 45 in good health and CMV-seronegative. This CDR3 reads CASRGTGGTDTQYF. CDR3 DNA: TGCGCCAGCAGGGGGACGGGGGGCACAGATACGCAGTATTTT.